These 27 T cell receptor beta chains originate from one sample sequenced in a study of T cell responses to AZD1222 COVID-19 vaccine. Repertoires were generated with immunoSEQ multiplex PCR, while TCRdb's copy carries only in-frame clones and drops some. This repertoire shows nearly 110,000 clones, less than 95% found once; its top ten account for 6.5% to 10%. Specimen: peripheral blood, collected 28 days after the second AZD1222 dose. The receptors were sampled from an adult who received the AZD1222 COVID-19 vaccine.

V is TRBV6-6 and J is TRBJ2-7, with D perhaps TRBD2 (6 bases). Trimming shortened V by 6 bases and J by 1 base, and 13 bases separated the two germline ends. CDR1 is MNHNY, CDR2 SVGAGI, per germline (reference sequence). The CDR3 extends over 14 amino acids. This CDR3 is CASSETSRSYEQYF. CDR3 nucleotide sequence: TGTGCCAGCAGCGAGACTAGTCGTTCCTACGAGCAGTACTTC.

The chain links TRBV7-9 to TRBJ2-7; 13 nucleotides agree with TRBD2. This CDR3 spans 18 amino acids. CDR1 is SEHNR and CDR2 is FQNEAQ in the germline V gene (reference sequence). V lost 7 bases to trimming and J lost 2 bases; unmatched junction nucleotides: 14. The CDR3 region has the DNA TGTGCCAGCACCCGATACCGCGCCGGGACTAGCGGGGCCTACGAGCAGTACTTC. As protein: CASTRYRAGTSGAYEQYF. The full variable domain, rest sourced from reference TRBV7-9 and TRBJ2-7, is DTGVSQNPRHKITKRGQNVTFRCDPISEHNRLYWYRQTLGQGPEFLTYFQNEAQLEKSRLLSDRFSAERPKGSFSTLEIQRTEQGDSAMYLCASTRYRAGTSGAYEQYFGPGTRLTVT.

In nucleotides, the CDR3 is TGTGCCAGTAGTATCGGACAGGCTGGGGCCAACGTCCTGACTTTC. This gives the protein CASSIGQAGANVLTF. The V and J genes are TRBV19 and TRBJ2-6; 7 bases map to TRBD1. Per the germline V gene, CDR1 is LNHDA and CDR2 is SQIVND (reference sequence). The CDR3 is made up of 15 amino acids. Germline trimming cut 3 bases from V and 2 bases from J; bases unmatched to any gene: 1.

In DNA form, the CDR3 reads TGTGCCGGATTACAGGGCATCGGAAACACCATATATTTT. Its translation: CAGLQGIGNTIYF. This chain uses TRBV2 with TRBJ1-3; perhaps TRBD1 as D (6 bases). The V gene lost 11 bases and the J gene lost 4 bases, with 15 bases spanning the gap. Germline V gives CDR1 SNHLY, CDR2 FYNNEI. The CDR3 has 13 residues.

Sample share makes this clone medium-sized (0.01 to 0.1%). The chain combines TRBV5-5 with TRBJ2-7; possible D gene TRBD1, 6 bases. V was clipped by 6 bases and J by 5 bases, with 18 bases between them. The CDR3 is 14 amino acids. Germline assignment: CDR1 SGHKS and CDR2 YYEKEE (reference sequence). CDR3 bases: TGTGCCAGCAAGTTGGAACAGGGACGCCACGAGCAGTACTTC. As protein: CASKLEQGRHEQYF.

As DNA, the CDR3 is TGCAGCGCCGAAGAGGGGTGGGATGGCTACACCTTC. Protein: CSAEEGWDGYTF. This chain links TRBV29-1 with TRBJ1-2; possible D gene TRBD1, 5 bases. Germline assignment: CDR1 SQVTM and CDR2 ANQGSEA. Trimming pared 7 bases from V and 6 bases from J, leaving 15 bases between. There are 12 residues in the CDR3.

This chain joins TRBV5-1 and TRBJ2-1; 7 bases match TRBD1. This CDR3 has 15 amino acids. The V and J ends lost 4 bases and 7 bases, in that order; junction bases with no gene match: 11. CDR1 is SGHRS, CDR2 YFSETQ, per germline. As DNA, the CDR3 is TGCGCCAGCAGCCCCCGACAGGGCTCTAGGAATGAGCAGTTCTTC. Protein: CASSPRQGSRNEQFF.

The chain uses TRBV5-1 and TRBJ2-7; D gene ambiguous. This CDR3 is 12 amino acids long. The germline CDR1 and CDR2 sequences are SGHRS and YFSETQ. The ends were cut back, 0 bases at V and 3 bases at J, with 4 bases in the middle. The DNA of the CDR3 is TGCGCCAGCAGCTTGGATCACTACGAGCAGTACTTC. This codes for CASSLDHYEQYF.

In nucleotides, the CDR3 is TGTGCCAGCAGTTTCGGGACCGGGGAGCTGTTTTTT. This codes for CASSFGTGELFF. This rearrangement joins TRBV6-2 or TRBV6-3 to TRBJ2-2; D not certain. The CDR3 is 12 residues long. Germline V gives CDR1 MNHEY, CDR2 SVGEGT. The germline V and J ends were trimmed by 4 bases and 5 bases, with 5 bases remaining between them.

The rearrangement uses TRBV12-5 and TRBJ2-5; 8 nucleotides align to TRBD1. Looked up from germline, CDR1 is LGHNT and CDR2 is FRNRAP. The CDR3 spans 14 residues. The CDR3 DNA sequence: TGTGCCACACCAAACCCAGGGGGCGCTGAGACCCAGTACTTC. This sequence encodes CATPNPGGAETQYF.

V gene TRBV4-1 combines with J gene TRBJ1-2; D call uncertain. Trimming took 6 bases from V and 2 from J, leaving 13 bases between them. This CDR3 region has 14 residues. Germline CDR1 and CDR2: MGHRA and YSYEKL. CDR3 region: CASRPTGRNYGYTF. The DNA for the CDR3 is TGCGCCAGCAGACCTACTGGACGGAACTATGGCTACACCTTC.

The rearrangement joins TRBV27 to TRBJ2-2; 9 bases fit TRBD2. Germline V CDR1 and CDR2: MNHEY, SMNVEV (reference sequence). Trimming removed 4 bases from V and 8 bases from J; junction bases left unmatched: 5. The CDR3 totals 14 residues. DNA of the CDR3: TGTGCCAGCAGTTATGTAGCGGGGGTAGGGGAGCTGTTTTTT. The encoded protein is CASSYVAGVGELFF.

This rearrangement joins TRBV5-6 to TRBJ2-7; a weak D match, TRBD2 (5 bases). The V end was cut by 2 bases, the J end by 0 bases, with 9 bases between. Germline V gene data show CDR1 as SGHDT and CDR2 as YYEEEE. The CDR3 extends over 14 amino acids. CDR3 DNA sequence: TGTGCCAGCAGCTTAGGAGGTAGCTCCTACGAGCAGTACTTC. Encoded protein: CASSLGGSSYEQYF.

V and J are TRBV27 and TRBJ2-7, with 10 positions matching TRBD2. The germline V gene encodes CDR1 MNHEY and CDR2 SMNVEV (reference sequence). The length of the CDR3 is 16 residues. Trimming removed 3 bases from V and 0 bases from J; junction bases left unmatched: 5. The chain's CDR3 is CASSLWTSGSSYEQYF. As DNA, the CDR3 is TGTGCCAGCAGTTTGTGGACTAGCGGAAGCTCCTACGAGCAGTACTTC.

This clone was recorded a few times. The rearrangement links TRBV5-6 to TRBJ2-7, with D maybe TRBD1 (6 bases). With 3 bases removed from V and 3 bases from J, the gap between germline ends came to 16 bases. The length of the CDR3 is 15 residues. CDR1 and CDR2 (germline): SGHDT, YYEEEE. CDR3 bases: TGTGCCAGCAGCTCGGACCGGGACACCTACTACGAGCAGTACTTC. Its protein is CASSSDRDTYYEQYF.

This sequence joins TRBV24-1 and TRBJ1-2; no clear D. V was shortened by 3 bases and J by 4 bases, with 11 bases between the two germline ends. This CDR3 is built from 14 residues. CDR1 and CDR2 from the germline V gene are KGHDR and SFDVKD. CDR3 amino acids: CATSDTTETYGYTF. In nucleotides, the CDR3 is TGTGCCACCAGTGATACAACAGAGACCTATGGCTACACCTTC.

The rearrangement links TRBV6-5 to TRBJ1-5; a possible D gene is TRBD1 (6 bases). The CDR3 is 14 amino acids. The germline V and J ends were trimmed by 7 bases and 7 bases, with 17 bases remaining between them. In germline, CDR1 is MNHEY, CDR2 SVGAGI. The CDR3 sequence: CASKTRGGSQPQHF. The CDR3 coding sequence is TGTGCCAGCAAAACGAGGGGGGGTAGCCAGCCCCAGCATTTT.

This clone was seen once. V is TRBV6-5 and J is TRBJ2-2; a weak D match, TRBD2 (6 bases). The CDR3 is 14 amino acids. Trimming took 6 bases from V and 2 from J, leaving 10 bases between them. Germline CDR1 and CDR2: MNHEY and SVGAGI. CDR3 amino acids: CASRAGTNTGELFF. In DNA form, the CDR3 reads TGTGCCAGCAGGGCGGGAACAAACACCGGGGAGCTGTTTTTT.

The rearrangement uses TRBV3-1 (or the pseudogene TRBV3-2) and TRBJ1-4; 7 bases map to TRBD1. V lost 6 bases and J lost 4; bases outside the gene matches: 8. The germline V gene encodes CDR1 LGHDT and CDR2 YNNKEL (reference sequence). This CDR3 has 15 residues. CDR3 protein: CASSQRGRSNEKLFF. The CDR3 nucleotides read TGTGCCAGCAGTCAGAGGGGGCGCAGTAATGAAAAACTGTTTTTT.

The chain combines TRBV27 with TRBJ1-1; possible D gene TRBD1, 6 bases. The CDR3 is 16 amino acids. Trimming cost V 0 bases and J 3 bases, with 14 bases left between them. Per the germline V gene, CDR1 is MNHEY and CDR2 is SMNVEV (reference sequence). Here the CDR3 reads CASSLSEPGAYTEAFF. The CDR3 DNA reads TGTGCCAGCAGTTTATCGGAGCCGGGGGCCTACACTGAAGCTTTCTTT.

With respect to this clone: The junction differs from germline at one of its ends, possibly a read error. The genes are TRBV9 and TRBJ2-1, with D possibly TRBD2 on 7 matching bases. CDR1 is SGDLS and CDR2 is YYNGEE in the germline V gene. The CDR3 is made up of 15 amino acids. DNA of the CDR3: TGTGCCAGCAGCGTAGCGGGGGGCTCCCACAATGAGCAGTTCTTC. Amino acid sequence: CASSVAGGSHNEQFF.

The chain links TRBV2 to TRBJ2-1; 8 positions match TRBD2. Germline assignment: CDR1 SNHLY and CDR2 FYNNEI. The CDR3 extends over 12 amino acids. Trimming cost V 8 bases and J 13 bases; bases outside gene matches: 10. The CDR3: CASLPTGTSQFF. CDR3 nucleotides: TGTGCCAGCCTCCCGACCGGGACTAGTCAGTTCTTC. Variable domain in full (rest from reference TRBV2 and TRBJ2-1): EPEVTQTPSHQVTQMGQEVILRCVPISNHLYFYWYRQILGQKVEFLVSFYNNEISEKSEIFDDQFSVERPDGSNFTLKIRSTKLEDSAMYFCASLPTGTSQFFGPGTRLTVL.

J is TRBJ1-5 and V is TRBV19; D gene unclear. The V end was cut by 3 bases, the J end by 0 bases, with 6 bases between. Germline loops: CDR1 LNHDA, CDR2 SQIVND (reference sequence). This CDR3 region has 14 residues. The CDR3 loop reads CASSILGSNQPQHF. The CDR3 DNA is TGTGCCAGTAGTATCTTGGGTAGCAATCAGCCCCAGCATTTT.

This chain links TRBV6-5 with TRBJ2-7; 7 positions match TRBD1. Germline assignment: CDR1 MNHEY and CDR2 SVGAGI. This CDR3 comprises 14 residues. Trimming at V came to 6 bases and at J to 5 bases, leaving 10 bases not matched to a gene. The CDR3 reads CASRWNRGRDEQYF. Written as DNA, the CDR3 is TGTGCCAGCAGATGGAACAGGGGTCGAGACGAGCAGTACTTC.

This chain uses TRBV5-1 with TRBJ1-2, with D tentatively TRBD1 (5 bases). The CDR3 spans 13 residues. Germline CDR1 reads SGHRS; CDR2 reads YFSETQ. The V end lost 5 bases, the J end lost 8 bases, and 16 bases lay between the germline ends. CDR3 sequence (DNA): TGCGCCAGCAGTTTTGAGGGGAGCGGAGGCTACACCTTC. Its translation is CASSFEGSGGYTF.

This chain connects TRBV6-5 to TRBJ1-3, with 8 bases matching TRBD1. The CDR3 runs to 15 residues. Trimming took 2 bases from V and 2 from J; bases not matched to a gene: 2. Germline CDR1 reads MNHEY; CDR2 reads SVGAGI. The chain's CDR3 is CASSYGQGTGNTIYF. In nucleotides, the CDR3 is TGTGCCAGCAGTTACGGACAGGGAACTGGAAACACCATATATTTT.

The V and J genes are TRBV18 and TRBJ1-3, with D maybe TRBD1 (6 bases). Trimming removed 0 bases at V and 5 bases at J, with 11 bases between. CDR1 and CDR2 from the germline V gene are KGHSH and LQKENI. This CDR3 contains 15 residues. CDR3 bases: TGTGCCAGCTCACCACCTGGGACACCGAGAAACACCATATATTTT. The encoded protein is CASSPPGTPRNTIYF. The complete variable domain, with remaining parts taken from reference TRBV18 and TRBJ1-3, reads NAGVMQNPRHLVRRRGQEARLRCSPMKGHSHVYWYRQLPEEGLKFMVYLQKENIIDESGMPKERFSAEFPKEGPSILRIQQVVRGDSAAYFCASSPPGTPRNTIYFGEGSWLTVV.